The 27 T cell receptor beta chains presented below share a single source sample, sequenced in a study of CD8+ T cells in alopecia areata. RNA was isolated and reverse transcribed to cDNA, the sequencing template. Data came from immunoSEQ multiplex PCR; TCRdb stores just in-frame clones and leaves some out. The table lists 60,000 to 65,000 clones, about 40% of them singletons. The sample comprised NKG2D-low CD8+ T cells sorted from blood. The receptors stem from a human donor with alopecia areata.

The rearrangement joins TRBV28 to TRBJ2-7; 8 nucleotides match TRBD1. Trimming took 5 bases from V and 2 from J; bases not matched to a gene: 5. The CDR3 runs 14 residues. Germline V lookup: CDR1 MDHEN, CDR2 SYDVKM. The CDR3 DNA reads TGTGCCAGCAGTCCCGGGACAGGAACCTACGAGCAGTACTTC. Translating it yields CASSPGTGTYEQYF.

The genes are TRBV10-3 and TRBJ1-1, with a tentative D call TRBD1 (5 bases). Trimming stripped 8 bases from V and 3 bases from J, with 10 bases between. This CDR3 comprises 12 residues. Germline CDR1 reads ENHRY; CDR2 reads SYGVKD. The CDR3 spells CAIQAGDTEAFF. The CDR3 DNA sequence: TGTGCCATCCAGGCGGGGGACACTGAAGCTTTCTTT.

The chain employs TRBV29-1 and TRBJ2-5, with 7 bases fitting TRBD1. CDR1 SQVTM and CDR2 ANQGSEA come from the germline V gene. The CDR3 spans 15 residues. The V segment lost 3 bases and the J segment 2 bases; nucleotides outside the gene matches: 9. Written as DNA, the CDR3 is TGCAGCGTTGAGTATGACAGGGATATTCAAGAGACCCAGTACTTC. This gives the protein CSVEYDRDIQETQYF.

The CDR3, as DNA: TGTGCCAGCAGGATGGACATTTTAACCTACGAGCAGTACTTC. Its translation: CASRMDILTYEQYF. The rearrangement uses TRBV28 and TRBJ2-7, with a possible D match to TRBD1 (5 bases). CDR1 and CDR2 (germline): MDHEN, SYDVKM. There are 14 residues in the CDR3. V was trimmed by 6 bases and J by 2 bases, leaving 14 bases between them.

The chain has TRBV7-9 and TRBJ2-1; no clear D. This CDR3 region has 12 residues. Germline V gives CDR1 SEHNR, CDR2 FQNEAQ (reference sequence). Deletions cut 3 bases from V and 7 bases from J, with 7 bases between. CDR3 sequence (DNA): TGTGCCAGCAGCTTTAGCCCAAATGAGCAGTTCTTC. It codes for CASSFSPNEQFF.

This clone was counted a few times. The CDR3 is CSVVGVEANTGELFF. In nucleotides, the CDR3 is TGCAGCGTTGTTGGGGTAGAAGCGAACACCGGGGAGCTGTTTTTT. This sequence joins TRBV29-1 and TRBJ2-2; no definite D call. The V end was cut by 4 bases, the J end by 0 bases, with 12 bases between. Germline lookup yields CDR1 SQVTM and CDR2 ANQGSEA. CDR3 length: 15 residues.

The CDR3 protein is CASSLGRSYEQYF. The CDR3 DNA reads as TGTGCCAGCAGTTTAGGACGCTCCTACGAGCAGTACTTC. V and J are TRBV28 and TRBJ2-7; D remains unclear. CDR1 and CDR2 (germline): MDHEN, SYDVKM. The CDR3 totals 13 residues. Trimming took off 2 bases at V and 0 bases at J, with 5 bases between the two ends.

The chain recombines TRBV6-1 with TRBJ1-2; possibly TRBD1 for D (6 bases). The CDR3 runs 15 residues. Looked up from germline, CDR1 is MNHNS and CDR2 is SASEGT. Between the trimmed V and J ends, which lost 0 bases and 4 bases, there was a span of 12 bases. The CDR3 spells CASSEAATGLYGYTF. The CDR3 DNA reads as TGTGCCAGCAGTGAAGCCGCGACAGGCCTCTATGGCTACACCTTC.

The chain has TRBV14 and TRBJ2-7; no clear D gene. The length of the CDR3 is 13 residues. V was trimmed by 0 bases and J by 6 bases, leaving 9 bases between them. CDR1 and CDR2 from the germline V gene are SGHDN and FVKESK. DNA for the CDR3: TGTGCCAGCAGCCAAGAAGGGTCCCTCGAGCAGTACTTC. Translated, it gives CASSQEGSLEQYF.

V is TRBV29-1 and J is TRBJ2-7; possibly TRBD1 for D (6 bases). The CDR3 has 13 amino acids. Trimming left V 6 bases short and J 0 bases short, with 12 bases between. Germline CDR1 and CDR2: SQVTM and ANQGSEA. Here the CDR3 reads CSVTPDSSYEQYF. The CDR3 coding sequence is TGCAGCGTGACCCCGGACAGCTCCTACGAGCAGTACTTC.

Points on this clone: An end of the junction differs from the germline gene, which may be a read error. V and J are TRBV28 and TRBJ2-2, with D tentatively TRBD2 (5 bases). Germline CDR1 is MDHEN and CDR2 is SYDVKM. CDR3 length: 17 residues. CDR3 in amino acids: CASTPRGGQANNGELFF. The DNA for the CDR3 is TGTGCCAGCACTCCCCGGGGTGGGCAGGCAAACAACGGGGAGCTGTTTTTT.

The V gene is TRBV4-3, the J gene TRBJ2-5, with unresolved D. The J call may be incorrect, as the DNA end agrees better with TRBJ2-7. The germline V gene encodes CDR1 LGHNA and CDR2 YSLEER. The CDR3 covers 12 residues. CDR3 in DNA: TGCGCCAGCAGCCAAGATGTGGGCGAGCAGTACTTC. It specifies CASSQDVGEQYF.

The V and J genes are TRBV5-1 and TRBJ1-1; tentative D call: TRBD1 (6 bases). Trimming shortened V by 5 bases and J by 4 bases, and 15 bases separated the two germline ends. CDR1 is SGHRS, CDR2 YFSETQ, per germline. The CDR3 is 14 residues long. CDR3 loop: CASSVQRGATEAFF. The CDR3 DNA reads as TGCGCCAGCAGTGTGCAACGGGGGGCCACTGAAGCTTTCTTT.

This clone was seen only a few times. The genes are TRBV29-1 and TRBJ1-2; perhaps TRBD1 as D (5 bases). The V gene's germline CDR1 is SQVTM and CDR2 ANQGSEA. Trimming removed 3 bases at V and 3 bases at J, with 11 bases between. The length of the CDR3 is 13 residues. CDR3 sequence reads: CSVDWGVDYGYTF. CDR3 nucleotide sequence: TGCAGCGTTGATTGGGGGGTGGACTATGGCTACACCTTC.

The J gene is TRBJ2-7, the V gene TRBV9, with D perhaps matching TRBD1 or TRBD2 (5 bases each). The CDR3 is made up of 13 amino acids. V was pared by 0 bases and J by 5 bases, with 9 bases between. Germline CDR1 reads SGDLS; CDR2 reads YYNGEE. The CDR3 DNA follows: TGTGCCAGCAGCGTAGACGGGGACGACGAGCAGTACTTC. It encodes CASSVDGDDEQYF.

This clone was detected a few times. The rearrangement uses TRBV19 and TRBJ2-1; 10 bases agree with TRBD2. The CDR3 is made up of 13 amino acids. Germline V gene data show CDR1 as LNHDA and CDR2 as SQIVND (reference sequence). CDR3 sequence (DNA): TGTGGTAGCGGGAGGCCTCCTTACAATGAGCAGTTCTTC. Translating it yields CGSGRPPYNEQFF.

This chain links TRBV6-6 with TRBJ2-5; perhaps D is TRBD1 or TRBD2 (5 bases each). The germline V gene encodes CDR1 MNHNY and CDR2 SVGAGI (reference sequence). The CDR3 covers 14 residues. With 2 bases removed from V and 3 bases from J, the gap between germline ends came to 10 bases. CDR3 loop: CASSYVGGKETQYF. The DNA of the CDR3 is TGTGCCAGCAGTTACGTTGGGGGTAAAGAGACCCAGTACTTC.

V usage is TRBV7-3 and J usage is TRBJ2-1; TRBD2 matches at 8 bases. Germline V gene lookup returns CDR1 SGHTA and CDR2 FQGTGA. V trimming: 4 bases; J trimming: 6 bases; junction bases outside the gene matches: 11. The CDR3 extends over 16 amino acids. The CDR3 protein is CASSSVGAGGVNEQFF. Here the CDR3 DNA reads TGTGCCAGCAGCTCCGTTGGGGCGGGAGGAGTCAATGAGCAGTTCTTC.

This clone was observed a single time. The V call is TRBV5-1, the J call TRBJ2-7, with D possibly being TRBD2 (6 bases). The CDR3 runs 14 residues. Germline-derived CDR1 and CDR2 are SGHRS and YFSETQ. V was cut by 3 bases and J by 3 bases, with 13 bases left in between. The CDR3 nucleotides are TGCGCCAGCAGCTCCGGAGGGACCGACTACGAGCAGTACTTC. It encodes CASSSGGTDYEQYF.

The chain links TRBV7-9 to TRBJ2-5, with 7 bases aligning to TRBD1. With V trimmed by 5 bases and J by 5 bases, 2 bases remained unmatched. CDR1 SEHNR and CDR2 FQNEAQ come from the germline V gene (reference sequence). The CDR3 extends over 12 amino acids. The CDR3 bases are TGTGCCAGCAGCCCGGACAGGGAGACCCAGTACTTC. Translating gives CASSPDRETQYF.

In this sample, this clone turned up a few times. The V gene is TRBV2, the J gene TRBJ2-5, with TRBD2 identical over 8 bases. The CDR3 spans 18 residues. Looked up from germline, CDR1 is SNHLY and CDR2 is FYNNEI. The V and J ends lost 2 bases and 1 base, in that order; junction bases with no gene match: 12. As DNA, the CDR3 is TGTGCCAGCAGTGAACCCCGCCGGGTTAGCGGGATCCAAGAGACCCAGTACTTC. Its protein is CASSEPRRVSGIQETQYF.

This chain connects TRBV9 to TRBJ2-2; no clear D. Trimming took off 0 bases at V and 4 bases at J, with 1 base between the two ends. The CDR3 extends over 12 amino acids. The germline V gene has CDR1 SGDLS and CDR2 YYNGEE. The CDR3 DNA follows: TGTGCCAGCAGCGTAGCCACCGGGGAGCTGTTTTTT. Its protein is CASSVATGELFF.

The chain recombines TRBV5-1 with TRBJ2-5, with 10 bases matching TRBD2. The germline gives CDR1 SGHRS, CDR2 YFSETQ. CDR3 length equals 16 residues. Unmatched junction bases numbered 7, after V lost 0 bases and J lost 5 bases. The chain's CDR3 is CASSLGLAGAGETQYF. The CDR3 nucleotides are TGCGCCAGCAGCTTGGGGCTAGCGGGAGCGGGGGAGACCCAGTACTTC.

The CDR3 loop reads CASSQVMGETQYF. The CDR3 DNA follows: TGTGCCAGCAGCCAAGTGATGGGGGAGACCCAGTACTTC. The genes are TRBV14 and TRBJ2-5; D is ambiguous. Trimming left V 1 base short and J 5 bases short, with 8 bases between. The CDR3 has 13 residues. CDR1 and CDR2 (germline): SGHDN, FVKESK.

This chain connects TRBV7-9 to TRBJ2-3; 7 positions match TRBD1. This CDR3 has 15 amino acids. Germline V gene data show CDR1 as SEHNR and CDR2 as FQNEAQ (reference sequence). J gave up 0 bases and V 6 bases, and 6 bases lay outside the gene matches. This CDR3 reads CASRRDRSSTDTQYF. CDR3 in DNA: TGTGCCAGCAGACGGGACAGATCTAGCACAGATACGCAGTATTTT. Full variable domain (missing parts from reference TRBV7-9 and TRBJ2-3): DTGVSQNPRHKITKRGQNVTFRCDPISEHNRLYWYRQTLGQGPEFLTYFQNEAQLEKSRLLSDRFSAERPKGSFSTLEIQRTEQGDSAMYLCASRRDRSSTDTQYFGPGTRLTVL.

J is TRBJ2-1 and V is TRBV5-1; D gene uncertain. Germline CDR1 reads SGHRS; CDR2 reads YFSETQ. The length of the CDR3 is 12 residues. Deletions cut 0 bases from V and 6 bases from J, with 4 bases between. The CDR3: CASSLEVNEQFF. CDR3 DNA sequence: TGCGCCAGCAGCTTGGAGGTCAATGAGCAGTTCTTC.

This clone has just a few counts. The chain joins TRBV7-9 to TRBJ2-1; the match to TRBD1 covers 9 bases. Unmatched junction bases numbered 8, after V lost 6 bases and J lost 5 bases. CDR3 length: 15 residues. Germline V gene sequence: CDR1 SEHNR, CDR2 FQNEAQ (reference sequence). This CDR3 reads CASRVAGQGDNEQFF. The DNA for the CDR3 is TGTGCCAGCAGAGTCGCGGGACAGGGAGACAATGAGCAGTTCTTC.